One sample yielded the 5 T cell receptor beta chains listed below, sequenced in a study of blood T cells in healthy people across ages. Combining a sample-barcoded 5' primer with a J-beta primer mix, a second PCR ran for roughly 7 to 12 cycles. Using its own MiXCR run on the 5' RACE reads, TCRdb lists one record per CDR3 protein. Among some 760,000 distinct CDR3 sequences listed, 20% to 25% were seen once. These data also featured in a second study, about T cells of mothers and their children.

Sequenced: blood. These receptors were collected from a boy younger than 18 in good health.

This clonotype was detected only a few times. This chain uses TRBV9 with TRBJ2-5; either TRBD1 or TRBD2 may supply D (6 bases each). CDR3 size: 14 residues. CDR1 SGDLS and CDR2 YYNGEE come from the germline V gene. Trimming left V 0 bases short and J 5 bases short, with 11 bases between. Here the CDR3 DNA reads TGTGCCAGCAGCGTAGGTCGGGGGCGGGAGACCCAGTACTTC. This sequence encodes CASSVGRGRETQYF.

V is TRBV3-1 and J is TRBJ2-3; 8 nucleotides align to TRBD1. V lost 0 bases and J lost 8; bases outside the gene matches: 7. The CDR3 is made up of 15 amino acids. The V gene's germline CDR1 is LGHDT and CDR2 YNNKEL (reference sequence). CDR3 nucleotides: TGTGCCAGCAGCCAAGAGAGGCCAGGGGGCGCTACGCAGTATTTT. It yields the protein CASSQERPGGATQYF.

The chain couples TRBV20-1 to TRBJ2-7; D may be TRBD2 (6 bases). CDR3 length: 13 amino acids. V gave up 3 bases and J gave up 4 bases, with 13 bases separating them. The germline V gene encodes CDR1 DFQATT and CDR2 SNEGSKA (reference sequence). This CDR3 reads CSASPHGGYEQYF. The DNA of the CDR3 is TGCAGTGCTAGCCCCCACGGAGGGTACGAGCAGTACTTC.

This clonotype showed up just a few times. A read error may account for a junction end that differs from germline. The chain employs TRBV7-7 and TRBJ1-5; no firm D call. Germline V gives CDR1 SSHAT, CDR2 FNYEAQ (reference sequence). CDR3 size: 14 residues. The CDR3 DNA sequence: TGTGCTAGCATTAGACATCGGGACAATCAGCCCCAGCATTTT. Protein: CASIRHRDNQPQHF.

The chain couples TRBV28 to TRBJ1-3; TRBD1 agrees at 9 bases. The germline V gene has CDR1 MDHEN and CDR2 SYDVKM. With 11 bases clipped from V and 4 bases from J, the junction kept 6 bases outside the gene matches. This CDR3 has 13 amino acids. The CDR3 loop reads CAGTGGSGNTIYF. The CDR3, as DNA: TGTGCCGGAACAGGGGGCTCCGGAAACACCATATATTTT.